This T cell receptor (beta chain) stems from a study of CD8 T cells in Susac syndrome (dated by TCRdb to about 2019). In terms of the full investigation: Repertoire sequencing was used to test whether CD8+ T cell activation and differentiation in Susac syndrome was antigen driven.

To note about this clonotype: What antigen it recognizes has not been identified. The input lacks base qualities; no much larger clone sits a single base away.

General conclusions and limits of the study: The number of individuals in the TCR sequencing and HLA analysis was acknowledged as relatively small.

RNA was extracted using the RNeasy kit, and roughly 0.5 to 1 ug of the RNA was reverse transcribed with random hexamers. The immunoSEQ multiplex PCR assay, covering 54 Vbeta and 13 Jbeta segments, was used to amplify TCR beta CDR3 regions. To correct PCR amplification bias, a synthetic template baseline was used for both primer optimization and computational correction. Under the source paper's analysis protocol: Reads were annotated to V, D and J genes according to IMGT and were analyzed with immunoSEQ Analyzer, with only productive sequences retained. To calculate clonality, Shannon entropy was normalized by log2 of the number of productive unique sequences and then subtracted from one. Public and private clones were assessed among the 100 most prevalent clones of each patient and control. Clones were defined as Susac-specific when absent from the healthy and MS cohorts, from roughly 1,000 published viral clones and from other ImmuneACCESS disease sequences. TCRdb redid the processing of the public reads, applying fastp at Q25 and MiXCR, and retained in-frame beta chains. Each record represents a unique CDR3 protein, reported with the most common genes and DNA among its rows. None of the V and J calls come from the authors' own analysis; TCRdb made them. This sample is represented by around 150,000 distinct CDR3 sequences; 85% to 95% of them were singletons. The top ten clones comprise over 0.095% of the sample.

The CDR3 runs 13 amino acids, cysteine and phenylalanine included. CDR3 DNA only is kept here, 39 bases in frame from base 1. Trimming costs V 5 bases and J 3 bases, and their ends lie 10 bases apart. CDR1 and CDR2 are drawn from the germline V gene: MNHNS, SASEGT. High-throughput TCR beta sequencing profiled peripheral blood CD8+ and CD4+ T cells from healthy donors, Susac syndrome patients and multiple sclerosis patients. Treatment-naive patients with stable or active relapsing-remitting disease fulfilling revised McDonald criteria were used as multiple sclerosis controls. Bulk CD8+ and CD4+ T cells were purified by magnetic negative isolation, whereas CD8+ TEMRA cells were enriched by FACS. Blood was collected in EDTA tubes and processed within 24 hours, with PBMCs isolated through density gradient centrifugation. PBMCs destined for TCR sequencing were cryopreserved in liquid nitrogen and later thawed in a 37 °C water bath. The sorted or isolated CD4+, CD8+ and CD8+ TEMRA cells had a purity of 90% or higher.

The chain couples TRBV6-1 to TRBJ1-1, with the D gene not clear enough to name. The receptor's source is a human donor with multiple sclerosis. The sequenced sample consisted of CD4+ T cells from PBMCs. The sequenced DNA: TGTGCCAGCAGTCGGGTTTGGGACACTGAAGCTTTCTTT. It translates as CASSRVWDTEAFF.